One and the same sample provided the 13 T cell receptor beta chains below, sequenced in a study of blood T cell repertoires in COVID-19. Generated by immunoSEQ multiplex PCR, the TCRdb table keeps only in-frame clones and is missing some. The data hold about 150,000 clones, with around 90% observed a single time. Source material: peripheral blood. The receptors here all came from a man in his sixties with COVID-19, enrolled during active disease.

This chain links TRBV29-1 with TRBJ1-2; D is ambiguous. This CDR3 comprises 15 residues. CDR1 SQVTM and CDR2 ANQGSEA come from the germline V gene. V lost 6 bases and J 4 bases, leaving 21 bases between the germline ends. The CDR3 protein is CSVPLGDPWVYGYTF. The CDR3 DNA follows: TGCAGCGTCCCATTGGGAGATCCTTGGGTCTATGGCTACACCTTC.

This chain links TRBV6-5 with TRBJ2-1; a weak D match, TRBD1 (6 bases). The V gene lost 0 bases and the J gene lost 6 bases, with 15 bases spanning the gap. Germline CDR1 and CDR2: MNHEY and SVGAGI. This CDR3 has 16 amino acids. The chain's CDR3 is CASSYSYRQVGNEQFF. The CDR3, as DNA: TGTGCCAGCAGTTACTCTTACCGACAGGTGGGCAATGAGCAGTTCTTC.

The chain links TRBV25-1 to TRBJ2-3; D might be TRBD1 (5 bases). This CDR3 has 12 residues. V was pared by 5 bases and J by 6 bases, with 9 bases between. The germline V gene encodes CDR1 MGHDK and CDR2 SYGVNS. CDR3 sequence: CASSPGSDTQYF. The CDR3 DNA reads TGTGCCAGCAGTCCAGGGTCGGATACGCAGTATTTT.

The rearrangement uses TRBV9 and TRBJ1-2; D is unresolved. Germline-derived CDR1 and CDR2 are SGDLS and YYNGEE. The ends were cut back, 4 bases at V and 2 bases at J, with 12 bases in the middle. This CDR3 has 14 amino acids. CDR3 sequence reads: CASSRPGSNYGYTF. As DNA, the CDR3 is TGTGCCAGCAGCCGCCCGGGATCCAACTATGGCTACACCTTC.

This clone was counted a single time. This chain connects TRBV7-3 to TRBJ2-7, with 7 bases identical to TRBD2. The trim removed 5 bases at V and 3 bases at J, leaving 7 bases unmatched. The length of the CDR3 is 14 residues. Germline CDR1 SGHTA, CDR2 FQGTGA. CDR3 sequence (DNA): TGTGCCAGCAGCCGAGCGGGGACGGGCTACGAGCAGTACTTC. Translation: CASSRAGTGYEQYF.

The chain has TRBV2 and TRBJ1-5, with 9 bases aligning to TRBD1. The CDR3 runs 15 residues. V gave up 2 bases and J gave up 5 bases; unmatched junction bases: 4. Germline CDR1 reads SNHLY; CDR2 reads FYNNEI. DNA for the CDR3: TGTGCCAGCAGTGAAAGGACAGGGGTCGATCAGCCCCAGCATTTT. It encodes CASSERTGVDQPQHF.

The V and J genes are TRBV6-1 and TRBJ2-1; maybe TRBD1 (6 bases). The germline gives CDR1 MNHNS, CDR2 SASEGT. V gave up 0 bases and J gave up 8 bases, with 11 bases separating them. CDR3 length equals 14 residues. This chain's CDR3 is CASSEALRGDEQFF. The CDR3 nucleotides are TGTGCCAGCAGTGAAGCGCTCAGGGGCGATGAGCAGTTCTTC.

The chain couples TRBV27 to TRBJ2-3; D remains ambiguous. Trimming left V 6 bases short and J 2 bases short, with 12 bases between. Germline loops: CDR1 MNHEY, CDR2 SMNVEV (reference sequence). The CDR3 sequence is 14 residues long. CDR3 sequence: CASSPRLTTDTQYF. CDR3 sequence (DNA): TGTGCCAGCAGCCCGCGGCTAACCACAGATACGCAGTATTTT.

The chain links TRBV29-1 to TRBJ2-2; possible D gene TRBD2, 6 bases. The CDR3 totals 13 residues. V shed 5 bases and J shed 6 bases, with 13 bases lying between them. Germline CDR1 is SQVTM and CDR2 is ANQGSEA. The CDR3 here is CSVKRAGPGELFF. The CDR3 coding sequence is TGCAGCGTTAAAAGGGCGGGGCCCGGGGAGCTGTTTTTT.

In this sample, this clone turned up once. The chain uses TRBV5-1 and TRBJ2-6; D remains unclear. The length of the CDR3 is 15 residues. CDR1 and CDR2 (germline): SGHRS, YFSETQ. V was cut by 0 bases and J by 5 bases, with 9 bases left in between. The CDR3 is CASSLGASRANVLTF. CDR3 nucleotides: TGCGCCAGCAGCTTGGGGGCTTCCAGGGCCAACGTCCTGACTTTC.

The chain recombines TRBV7-2 with TRBJ2-3, with D possibly being TRBD2 (7 bases). CDR1 is SGHTA, CDR2 FQGNSA, per germline. This CDR3 has 14 residues. The ends were cut back, 3 bases at V and 6 bases at J, with 13 bases in the middle. As DNA, the CDR3 is TGTGCCAGCAGCTTTGGAGGGGGGGGTGATACGCAGTATTTT. This sequence encodes CASSFGGGGDTQYF.

The CDR3 reads CASSIQRGGSGGELFF. The CDR3 nucleotides are TGTGCCAGTAGTATACAGCGGGGGGGCTCCGGCGGGGAGCTGTTTTTT. The chain joins TRBV19 to TRBJ2-2, with TRBD2 matching 10 bases. The V gene end was trimmed by 2 bases and the J gene end by 7 bases; junction bases not matched to a gene: 7. Germline CDR1 reads LNHDA; CDR2 reads SQIVND (reference sequence). The CDR3 sequence is 16 residues long.

This chain joins TRBV10-3 and TRBJ1-1; TRBD1 is a possible D gene (6 bases). Trimming pared 4 bases from V and 1 base from J, leaving 10 bases between. The CDR3 runs 14 residues. Germline loops: CDR1 ENHRY, CDR2 SYGVKD. The chain's CDR3 is CAISAPGANTEAFF. Here the CDR3 DNA reads TGTGCCATCAGTGCCCCAGGGGCGAACACTGAAGCTTTCTTT.